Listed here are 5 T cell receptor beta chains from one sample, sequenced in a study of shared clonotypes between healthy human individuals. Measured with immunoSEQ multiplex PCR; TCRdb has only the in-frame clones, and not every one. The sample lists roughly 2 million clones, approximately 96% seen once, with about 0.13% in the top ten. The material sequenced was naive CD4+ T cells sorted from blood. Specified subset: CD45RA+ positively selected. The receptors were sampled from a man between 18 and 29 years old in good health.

DNA of the CDR3: TGTGCCAGTAGTATAGATATCGGCAGACAAGAGACCCAGTACTTC. Its translation is CASSIDIGRQETQYF. The chain combines TRBV19 with TRBJ2-5; the D is unclear. The V gene lost 0 bases and the J gene lost 2 bases, with 10 bases spanning the gap. CDR3 size: 15 residues. Germline assignment: CDR1 LNHDA and CDR2 SQIVND (reference sequence).

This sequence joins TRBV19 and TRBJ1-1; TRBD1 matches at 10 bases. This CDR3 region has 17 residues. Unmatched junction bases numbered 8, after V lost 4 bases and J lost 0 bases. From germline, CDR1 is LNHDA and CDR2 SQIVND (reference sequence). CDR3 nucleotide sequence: TGTGCCAGTAGTACCCGGGACAGGGGCCCTATGAACACTGAAGCTTTCTTT. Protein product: CASSTRDRGPMNTEAFF.

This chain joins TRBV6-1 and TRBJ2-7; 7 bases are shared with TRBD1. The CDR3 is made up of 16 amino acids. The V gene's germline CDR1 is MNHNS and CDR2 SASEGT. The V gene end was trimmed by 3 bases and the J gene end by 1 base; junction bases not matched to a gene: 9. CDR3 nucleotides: TGTGCCAGCAGTGATACCGGGACAGTCGGGTCCTACGAGCAGTACTTC. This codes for CASSDTGTVGSYEQYF.

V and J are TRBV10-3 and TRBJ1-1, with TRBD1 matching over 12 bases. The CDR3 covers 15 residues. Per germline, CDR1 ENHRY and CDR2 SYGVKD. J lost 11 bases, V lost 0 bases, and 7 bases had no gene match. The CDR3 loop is CAISESTGTGGRAFF. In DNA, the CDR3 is TGTGCCATCAGTGAGTCCACCGGGACAGGGGGCCGGGCTTTCTTT.

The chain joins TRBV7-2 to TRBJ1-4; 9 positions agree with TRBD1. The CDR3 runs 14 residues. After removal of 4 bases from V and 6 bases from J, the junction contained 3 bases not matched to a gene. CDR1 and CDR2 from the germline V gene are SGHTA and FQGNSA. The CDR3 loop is CASSSQGAYEKLFF. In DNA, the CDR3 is TGTGCCAGCAGCTCACAGGGGGCTTATGAAAAACTGTTTTTT.